This passage covers 13 T cell receptor beta chains from one sample sequenced in a study of T cell responses to AZD1222 COVID-19 vaccine. Assay used: immunoSEQ multiplex PCR; TCRdb lists only in-frame clones, some missing. This sample yields 110,000 to 150,000 clones, of which more than 90% are seen a single time; 2.5% to 4% belongs to the top ten. The sequenced sample was peripheral blood, obtained on day 0 of AZD1222 vaccination. The origin of the receptors is an adult in good health.

For the CDR3, the DNA is TGTGCCAGCAGCCCCCCGGCAGGGAGAAACACTGAAGCTTTCTTT. Translated, it gives CASSPPAGRNTEAFF. The chain recombines TRBV11-2 with TRBJ1-1; maybe TRBD1 (5 bases). Germline V lookup: CDR1 SGHAT, CDR2 FQNNGV. This CDR3 has 15 amino acids. Trimming took off 5 bases at V and 2 bases at J, with 15 bases between the two ends.

The V and J genes are TRBV20-1 and TRBJ2-4; a weak D match, TRBD1 (6 bases). CDR1 is DFQATT, CDR2 SNEGSKA, per germline (reference sequence). CDR3 length: 15 amino acids. The V end lost 4 bases, the J end lost 0 bases, and 13 bases lay between the germline ends. CDR3 residues: CSAIEGELAKNIQYF. CDR3 DNA: TGCAGTGCTATTGAGGGGGAACTAGCCAAAAACATTCAGTACTTC.

The chain couples TRBV28 to TRBJ1-2; TRBD1 might be the D (6 bases). With 1 base removed from V and 8 bases from J, the gap between germline ends came to 14 bases. The CDR3 runs 14 residues. The germline gives CDR1 MDHEN, CDR2 SYDVKM. The CDR3, as DNA: TGTGCCAGCAGTTTATTGGGGGCGCTTGGGGGCTACACCTTC. It is translated as CASSLLGALGGYTF.

The chain joins TRBV2 to TRBJ1-2; 7 nucleotides line up with TRBD1. This CDR3 has 15 amino acids. CDR1 is SNHLY and CDR2 is FYNNEI in the germline V gene. V lost 1 base and J lost 0; bases outside the gene matches: 2. CDR3 region: CASSEETGPNYGYTF. DNA for the CDR3: TGTGCCAGCAGTGAAGAGACAGGGCCTAACTATGGCTACACCTTC. Supplemented by reference TRBV2 and TRBJ1-2, the full variable domain reads EPEVTQTPSHQVTQMGQEVILRCVPISNHLYFYWYRQILGQKVEFLVSFYNNEISEKSEIFDDQFSVERPDGSNFTLKIRSTKLEDSAMYFCASSEETGPNYGYTFGSGTRLTVV.

The chain links TRBV4-2 to TRBJ2-1; D gene ambiguous. Germline CDR1 and CDR2: LGHNA and YNFKEQ. The CDR3 has 18 amino acids. Between the trimmed V and J ends, which lost 5 bases and 10 bases, there was a span of 30 bases. The CDR3, as DNA: TGTGCCAGCAGCGACGACTCAACGGGCAGCAACCCTCAGACGGAGCAGTTCTTC. It specifies CASSDDSTGSNPQTEQFF.

This rearrangement joins TRBV30 to TRBJ1-2; D not resolved. The V gene lost 0 bases and the J gene lost 8 bases, with 19 bases spanning the gap. Germline CDR1 GTSNPN, CDR2 SVGIG (reference sequence). The CDR3 runs to 15 residues. CDR3 sequence reads: CAWSVNTGSNGGYTF. CDR3 coding DNA: TGTGCCTGGAGTGTGAATACGGGAAGTAACGGAGGCTACACCTTC.

V and J are TRBV4-1 and TRBJ2-4, with D perhaps matching TRBD2 (6 bases). This CDR3 comprises 18 residues. Germline CDR1 and CDR2: MGHRA and YSYEKL. Trimming left V 1 base short and J 6 bases short, with 22 bases between. In DNA form, the CDR3 reads TGCGCCAGCAGCCAAGGCCCCCAAAGCGGGTCTAGGGGAAACATTCAGTACTTC. As protein: CASSQGPQSGSRGNIQYF.

The rearrangement uses TRBV28 and TRBJ1-4, with 8 bases fitting TRBD1. CDR1 and CDR2 from the germline V gene are MDHEN and SYDVKM. Losses at the gene ends were 5 bases for V and 8 bases for J; bases not matched to a gene: 16. This CDR3 comprises 17 residues. The CDR3 sequence: CASSTPLFAGGGEKLFF. As DNA, the CDR3 is TGTGCCAGCAGTACACCGCTGTTTGCAGGGGGCGGCGAAAAACTGTTTTTT.

J is TRBJ1-3 and V is TRBV4-1; 11 nucleotides agree with TRBD1. This CDR3 has 17 amino acids. Germline loops: CDR1 MGHRA, CDR2 YSYEKL. J lost 0 bases, V lost 0 bases, and 1 base had no gene match. Here the CDR3 reads CASSQEGTGGSGNTIYF. The CDR3, as DNA: TGCGCCAGCAGCCAAGAAGGGACAGGGGGCTCTGGAAACACCATATATTTT.

The chain uses TRBV9 and TRBJ1-1; tentative D call: TRBD1 (5 bases). Trimming cost V 3 bases and J 11 bases, with 17 bases left between them. CDR3 length: 13 amino acids. Germline lookup yields CDR1 SGDLS and CDR2 YYNGEE. CDR3 region: CASSAVGPMAAFF. CDR3 nucleotides: TGTGCCAGCAGCGCGGTGGGACCCATGGCTGCTTTCTTT.

The chain recombines TRBV27 with TRBJ1-4; D unclear. The CDR3 is 14 amino acids. V lost 3 bases, J lost 0 bases, and 5 bases lay in between. Looked up from germline, CDR1 is MNHEY and CDR2 is SMNVEV (reference sequence). The CDR3 spells CASSFEATNEKLFF. The CDR3 bases are TGTGCCAGCAGTTTTGAAGCAACTAATGAAAAACTGTTTTTT. The entire variable domain, with the rest obtained from reference TRBV27 and TRBJ1-4, is as follows: EAQVTQNPRYLITVTGKKLTVTCSQNMNHEYMSWYRQDPGLGLRQIYYSMNVEVTDKGDVPEGYKVSRKEKRNFPLILESPSPNQTSLYFCASSFEATNEKLFFGSGTQLSVL.

This clone was observed once. The genes are TRBV5-5 and TRBJ1-1; perhaps TRBD1 as D (6 bases). Per germline, CDR1 SGHKS and CDR2 YYEKEE (reference sequence). The V end was cut by 2 bases, the J end by 3 bases, with 14 bases between. The CDR3 is 15 amino acids. The CDR3 spells CASSFAGGRDTEAFF. Here the CDR3 DNA reads TGTGCCAGCAGCTTCGCGGGGGGCAGGGACACTGAAGCTTTCTTT.

The gene calls are TRBV5-8 and TRBJ2-1, with D perhaps matching TRBD1 (6 bases). Trimming stripped 0 bases from V and 4 bases from J, with 11 bases between. Germline assignment: CDR1 SGHTS and CDR2 YDEGEE. CDR3 length: 15 residues. Here the CDR3 reads CASSLVAGVYNEQFF. The CDR3 DNA is TGTGCCAGCAGCTTGGTAGCAGGGGTATACAATGAGCAGTTCTTC.